This record concerns one TCR beta chain sequence. This specimen comes from a study of blood T cell repertoires in COVID-19. As for the study in general: Spain, Italy and the United States supplied samples that represented acute and convalescent COVID-19.

Cohorts were based on clinical histories the participants reported. Germline V gene sequence: CDR1 MNHNY, CDR2 SVGAGI (reference sequence). Unmatched junction bases numbered 4, after V lost 9 bases and J lost 1 base. The CDR3 totals 14 residues. The method was immunoSEQ multiplex PCR; TCRdb's version includes in-frame clones alone and lacks a portion of them. Of around 250,000 clones in the sample, 85% to 90% were seen once. The V and J genes are TRBV6-6 and TRBJ2-2; 8 bases are a match to TRBD1. The clonotype comes from a woman between 25 and 40 years old with acute COVID-19. The sample comprised PBMCs or T cells enriched from blood (not recorded which). CDR3 nucleotides: TGTGCCAGTCAGACAGGGGAGAACACCGGGGAGCTGTTTTTT. It translates to CASQTGENTGELFF.